A single sample gave rise to the 21 T cell receptor beta chains below, sequenced in a study of blood T cell repertoires in COVID-19. Assay used: immunoSEQ multiplex PCR; TCRdb lists only in-frame clones, some missing. The profile shows some 350,000 clones, roughly 87% of them singletons. Input material: PBMCs or T cells enriched from blood (not recorded which). Every receptor here comes from a woman in her 30s who had recovered from COVID-19.

The gene calls are TRBV5-1 and TRBJ2-3, with 10 bases that match TRBD2. V dropped 5 bases and J dropped 0; count of bases not matched to a gene: 12. The CDR3 spans 18 residues. Per the germline V gene, CDR1 is SGHRS and CDR2 is YFSETQ. The CDR3, as DNA: TGCGCCAGCAGTTTTAAGATGACTAGCGGGCTTAGCACAGATACGCAGTATTTT. Translating gives CASSFKMTSGLSTDTQYF.

This clone was detected only a few times. The V call is TRBV18, the J call TRBJ1-1; D not resolved. The CDR3 has 14 residues. V lost 7 bases and J lost 2, with 14 bases in between. CDR1 is KGHSH, CDR2 LQKENI, per germline. In nucleotides, the CDR3 is TGTGCCAGCTTCCCGTTGAACTCCAACACTGAAGCTTTCTTT. Residues: CASFPLNSNTEAFF.

The rearrangement links TRBV30 to TRBJ1-2; TRBD1 matches at 7 bases. Germline CDR1 reads GTSNPN; CDR2 reads SVGIG (reference sequence). This CDR3 comprises 13 residues. V shed 2 bases, J shed 8 bases, and the junction held 8 bases outside the gene matches. The CDR3 loop is CAWSPGQVGGYTF. Written as DNA, the CDR3 is TGTGCCTGGAGTCCAGGACAGGTCGGGGGCTACACCTTC.

The table lists this clone with a few counts. V is TRBV19 and J is TRBJ1-2, with 8 bases identical to TRBD1. The CDR3 is 14 amino acids. The trim removed 5 bases at V and 4 bases at J, leaving 6 bases unmatched. Per the germline V gene, CDR1 is LNHDA and CDR2 is SQIVND (reference sequence). CDR3 bases: TGTGCCAGTAGTTGGGACAGGATATCCTATGGCTACACCTTC. Translated: CASSWDRISYGYTF.

This chain links TRBV4-2 with TRBJ2-2; D may be TRBD2 (5 bases). The V gene lost 1 base and the J gene lost 6 bases, with 15 bases spanning the gap. Per the germline V gene, CDR1 is LGHNA and CDR2 is YNFKEQ. The CDR3 is 16 amino acids. The CDR3 nucleotides are TGTGCCAGCAGCCAAGTTTCTGAGGGCCGTGCCGGGGAGCTGTTTTTT. This gives the protein CASSQVSEGRAGELFF.

The rearrangement uses TRBV3-1 (or the pseudogene TRBV3-2) and TRBJ2-7; D is uncertain. V was clipped by 1 base and J by 3 bases, with 13 bases between them. The CDR3 totals 15 residues. Germline V lookup: CDR1 LGHDT, CDR2 YNNKEL (reference sequence). The CDR3 spells CASSQVASANYEQYF. CDR3 sequence (DNA): TGTGCCAGCAGCCAAGTGGCAAGCGCAAACTACGAGCAGTACTTC.

The CDR3 is CASSDEQNTEAFF. The CDR3 DNA reads as TGTGCCAGCAGTGATGAGCAGAACACTGAAGCTTTCTTT. The rearrangement uses TRBV2 and TRBJ1-1; no reliable D call. This CDR3 is 13 amino acids long. Germline V lookup: CDR1 SNHLY, CDR2 FYNNEI. V was shortened by 3 bases and J by 1 base, with 6 bases between the two germline ends.

The chain links TRBV30 to TRBJ1-2, with D unclear. V was shortened by 3 bases and J by 8 bases, with 13 bases between the two germline ends. The CDR3 extends over 12 amino acids. The V gene's germline CDR1 is GTSNPN and CDR2 SVGIG (reference sequence). This CDR3 reads CAWRRASKGYTF. The CDR3, as DNA: TGTGCCTGGAGACGAGCCTCCAAGGGCTACACCTTC.

V and J are TRBV12-5 and TRBJ2-1, with 9 bases aligning to TRBD2. This CDR3 has 15 amino acids. CDR1 and CDR2 (germline): LGHNT, FRNRAP. V gave up 5 bases and J gave up 4 bases; unmatched junction bases: 6. The CDR3 sequence is CASGPESGGYNEQFF. The CDR3 DNA is TGTGCTAGTGGTCCCGAGAGCGGGGGGTACAATGAGCAGTTCTTC.

About this clone: Other nucleotide sequences from this sample produce the same CDR3. The rearrangement uses TRBV4-2 and TRBJ1-4, with 7 bases that match TRBD1. The J segment lost 8 bases and the V segment lost 1 base, leaving 4 bases of the junction unmatched. CDR3 length equals 14 residues. CDR1 is LGHNA, CDR2 YNFKEQ, per germline. The CDR3 region has the DNA TGTGCCAGCAGCCAAGGACAGGGAGGCGAAAAACTGTTTTTT. Its protein is CASSQGQGGEKLFF.

V is TRBV29-1 and J is TRBJ2-5; unclear D gene. The V end was cut by 4 bases, the J end by 5 bases, with 11 bases between. The germline CDR1 and CDR2 sequences are SQVTM and ANQGSEA. The CDR3 is 12 residues long. Written as DNA, the CDR3 is TGCAGCGTTGGAGGAAAGGCGGAGACCCAGTACTTC. The encoded protein is CSVGGKAETQYF.

V is TRBV11-2 and J is TRBJ1-1; 11 nucleotides match TRBD1. Germline V gene sequence: CDR1 SGHAT, CDR2 FQNNGV. This CDR3 has 12 residues. The J segment lost 8 bases and the V segment lost 5 bases, leaving 1 base of the junction unmatched. The CDR3 protein is CASSRTGGEAFF. For the CDR3, the DNA is TGTGCCAGCAGCAGGACAGGGGGCGAAGCTTTCTTT.

V and J are TRBV9 and TRBJ2-3, with D maybe TRBD2 (5 bases). Germline loops: CDR1 SGDLS, CDR2 YYNGEE. The V gene lost 3 bases and the J gene lost 1 base, with 12 bases spanning the gap. The length of the CDR3 is 15 residues. The CDR3 DNA follows: TGTGCCAGCAGCGACTCCGCCGGGGGCACAGATACGCAGTATTTT. Protein: CASSDSAGGTDTQYF.

V gene TRBV6-5 combines with J gene TRBJ1-5; D call uncertain. V lost 2 bases, J lost 3 bases, and 8 bases lay in between. This CDR3 contains 14 residues. From germline, CDR1 is MNHEY and CDR2 SVGAGI. The CDR3 coding sequence is TGTGCCAGCAGTTACGGCAGGATCAATCAGCCCCAGCATTTT. This translates into CASSYGRINQPQHF.

The V gene is TRBV5-1, the J gene TRBJ2-7; 8 bases agree with TRBD1. Per germline, CDR1 SGHRS and CDR2 YFSETQ. V lost 3 bases, J lost 1 base, and 3 bases stayed unmatched. The CDR3 totals 14 residues. Here the CDR3 DNA reads TGCGCCAGCAGCTGGAACAGGGGGTCCTACGAGCAGTACTTC. Translation gives CASSWNRGSYEQYF.

The genes are TRBV5-1 and TRBJ1-4, with D possibly being TRBD1 (6 bases). The CDR3 has 16 residues. Germline V CDR1 and CDR2: SGHRS, YFSETQ. With 1 base removed from V and 7 bases from J, the gap between germline ends came to 17 bases. Here the CDR3 DNA reads TGCGCCAGCAGCTTGTCAGGGGTAACGGGGGGTGAAAAACTGTTTTTT. Protein: CASSLSGVTGGEKLFF.

This clone has a single count. The gene calls are TRBV12-3 or TRBV12-4 and TRBJ1-1, with D possibly matching TRBD1 (5 bases). This CDR3 is 13 amino acids long. Deletions cut 4 bases from V and 7 bases from J, with 13 bases between. CDR3: CASSSAGLVEAFF. The CDR3 nucleotides are TGTGCCAGCAGTTCGGCAGGGTTGGTTGAAGCTTTCTTT.

This clone was counted once. The chain carries TRBV6-5 and TRBJ2-1; possibly TRBD2 for D (6 bases). CDR1 and CDR2 from the germline V gene are MNHEY and SVGAGI. V shed 5 bases and J shed 2 bases, with 10 bases lying between them. The CDR3 covers 14 residues. The CDR3 coding sequence is TGTGCCAGCAGTAGACTAGTTACCTACAATGAGCAGTTCTTC. Its translation: CASSRLVTYNEQFF.

This sequence joins TRBV3-1 (or the pseudogene TRBV3-2) and TRBJ1-5; 7 bases are a match to TRBD1. V lost 4 bases and J lost 8; bases outside the gene matches: 5. The CDR3 runs to 13 residues. Germline CDR1 reads LGHDT; CDR2 reads YNNKEL (reference sequence). The CDR3 is CASSRQGLEPQHF. CDR3 in DNA: TGTGCCAGCAGCCGACAGGGTTTAGAGCCCCAGCATTTT.

The chain couples TRBV3-1 (or the pseudogene TRBV3-2) to TRBJ1-5, with D perhaps matching TRBD1 (6 bases). Trimming cost V 4 bases and J 6 bases, with 13 bases left between them. Per germline, CDR1 LGHDT and CDR2 YNNKEL (reference sequence). The CDR3 consists of 14 residues. CDR3 sequence reads: CASSPNSGVQPQHF. In DNA, the CDR3 is TGTGCCAGCAGCCCCAACTCAGGGGTTCAGCCCCAGCATTTT.

This chain connects TRBV19 to TRBJ1-1, with D possibly TRBD1 on 5 matching bases. V lost 10 bases and J lost 3, with 18 bases in between. The germline gives CDR1 LNHDA, CDR2 SQIVND (reference sequence). The CDR3 totals 14 residues. In DNA form, the CDR3 reads TGTGCCACCAAATCAGGGATCTCGGACACTGAAGCTTTCTTT. It translates to CATKSGISDTEAFF.